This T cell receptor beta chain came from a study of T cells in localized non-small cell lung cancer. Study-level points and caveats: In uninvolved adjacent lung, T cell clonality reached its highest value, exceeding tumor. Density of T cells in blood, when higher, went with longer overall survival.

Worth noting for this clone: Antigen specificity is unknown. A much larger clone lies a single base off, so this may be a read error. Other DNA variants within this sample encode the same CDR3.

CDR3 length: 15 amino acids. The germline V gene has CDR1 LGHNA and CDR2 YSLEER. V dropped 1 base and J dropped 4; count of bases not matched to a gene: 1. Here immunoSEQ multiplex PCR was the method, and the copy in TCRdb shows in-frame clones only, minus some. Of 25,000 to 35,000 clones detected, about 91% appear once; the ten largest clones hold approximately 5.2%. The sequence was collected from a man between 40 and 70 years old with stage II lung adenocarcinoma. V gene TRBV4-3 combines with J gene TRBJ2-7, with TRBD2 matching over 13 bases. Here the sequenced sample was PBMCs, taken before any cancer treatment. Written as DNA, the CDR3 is TGCGCCAGCAGCCAAGGGACTAGCGGGGGATACGAGCAGTACTTC. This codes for CASSQGTSGGYEQYF.